This TCR beta chain originates from a study of response to subunit inactivated influenza vaccine. Study observations and caveats: Every seasonal influenza vaccination brings in few new T cells, the authors suggested.

The CDR3 length is 11 residues. V lost 5 bases to trimming and J lost 5 bases, with 9 bases between them. The germline V gene has CDR1 DFQATT and CDR2 SNEGSKA (reference sequence). As regards this clonotype: As yet, its antigen is unknown.

TCRdb reprocessed the RT-PCR reads with MiXCR, giving one entry per CDR3 protein. The sample gives 800,000 to 1,000,000 distinct CDR3 sequences, about 20% of which show up once; more than 8.5% is in the top ten. This sequence originates from a man in his fifties or sixties who received an inactivated influenza vaccine. The input for sequencing was PBMCs from blood, taken 5 days after vaccination. This chain joins TRBV20-1 and TRBJ2-5; D call uncertain. CDR3 coding DNA: TGCAGTGCTGGTCGGCGGGAGACCCAGTACTTC. Its translation: CSAGRRETQYF.